This T cell receptor beta chain came from a study of cytomegalovirus exposure and HLA in healthy donors. This clone was observed a handful of times. The study ran its PCR with 60 Vbeta and 13 Jbeta primers. The repertoire was sequenced with immunoSEQ multiplex PCR; TCRdb's copy has only in-frame clones and lacks some. This table holds about 160,000 clones, approximately 70% found once. The source is a man in his forties in good health and CMV-seropositive. Sequenced input: PBMCs.

CDR3 sequence reads: CASSLGQGRRQFF. DNA of the CDR3: TGTGCCAGCAGCCTAGGACAGGGGCGGAGGCAGTTCTTC. This chain connects TRBV7-2 to TRBJ2-1, with TRBD1 matching 9 bases. The germline CDR1 and CDR2 sequences are SGHTA and FQGNSA. CDR3 length equals 13 residues. Unmatched junction bases numbered 8, after V lost 5 bases and J lost 12 bases.